The 28 T cell receptor beta chains given below trace back to one sample, sequenced in a study of shared clonotypes between healthy human individuals. Clones were read by immunoSEQ multiplex PCR, and TCRdb kept only the in-frame ones, dropping some. The table has around 300,000 clones, around 87% seen once. Sequencing used memory CD8+ T cells sorted from blood. Noted subset: CD45RO+ cells pooled with CCR7-negative TemRA cells. The receptors were gathered from a man between 18 and 29 years old in good health.

The rearrangement uses TRBV4-1 and TRBJ2-7; D is unresolved. This CDR3 is 15 amino acids long. CDR1 and CDR2 from the germline V gene are MGHRA and YSYEKL. V lost 1 base and J 3 bases, leaving 13 bases between the germline ends. The CDR3 sequence is CASSQVTTAHYEQYF. The CDR3 DNA reads TGCGCCAGCAGCCAAGTAACAACCGCGCACTACGAGCAGTACTTC.

This chain connects TRBV9 to TRBJ2-6, with TRBD1 as a possible D gene (5 bases). Germline CDR1 and CDR2: SGDLS and YYNGEE. V was clipped by 2 bases and J by 0 bases, with 18 bases between them. This CDR3 is built from 19 residues. CDR3 residues: CASSVDIRGLISGANVLTF. The CDR3 DNA is TGTGCCAGCAGCGTCGATATAAGGGGTTTAATCTCTGGGGCCAACGTCCTGACTTTC.

This chain joins TRBV4-1 and TRBJ1-1; tentative D call: TRBD1 (6 bases). The CDR3 loop spans 17 amino acids. With 0 bases removed from V and 9 bases from J, the gap between germline ends came to 23 bases. The germline CDR1 and CDR2 sequences are MGHRA and YSYEKL. The CDR3 spells CASSQDTGKGLIFKAFF. CDR3 DNA sequence: TGCGCCAGCAGCCAAGATACAGGGAAGGGCCTAATTTTTAAAGCTTTCTTT.

To note about this clone: Since a much larger clone is just one base distant, this may be a read error. J is TRBJ2-7 and V is TRBV27, with D perhaps matching TRBD2 (5 bases). CDR1 is MNHEY, CDR2 SMNVEV, per germline (reference sequence). The CDR3 runs 11 residues. The germline V and J ends were trimmed by 4 bases and 6 bases, with 7 bases remaining between them. The CDR3 DNA reads as TGTGCCAGCAGTTACGGAGGCGAGCAGTACTTC. Translation: CASSYGGEQYF.

This chain's CDR3 is CASSSDREGPKNIQYF. CDR3 sequence (DNA): TGCGCCAGCAGCTCAGACAGGGAGGGCCCCAAAAACATTCAGTACTTC. J is TRBJ2-4 and V is TRBV5-1; D might be TRBD1 or TRBD2, each matching 7 bases. Germline CDR1 and CDR2: SGHRS and YFSETQ. The CDR3 has 16 residues. The V end was cut by 3 bases, the J end by 2 bases, with 15 bases between.

CDR3 region: CASSSGTGGTKLFF. The CDR3 DNA is TGTGCCAGCAGTTCCGGGACGGGTGGTACAAAACTGTTTTTT. The chain joins TRBV6-5 to TRBJ1-4, with a tentative D call TRBD1 (5 bases). Germline V lookup: CDR1 MNHEY, CDR2 SVGAGI. This CDR3 region has 14 residues. The V end lost 4 bases, the J end lost 10 bases, and 16 bases lay between the germline ends.

The chain joins TRBV2 to TRBJ1-4; 8 nucleotides agree with TRBD1. The CDR3 has 16 residues. V was clipped by 4 bases and J by 5 bases; unmatched bases: 9. Per the germline V gene, CDR1 is SNHLY and CDR2 is FYNNEI. The CDR3 reads CASSVQGGYWNEKLFF. The DNA of the CDR3 is TGTGCCAGCAGTGTACAGGGGGGATATTGGAATGAAAAACTGTTTTTT.

This chain joins TRBV2 and TRBJ2-7, with TRBD2 matching over 10 bases. Germline V gives CDR1 SNHLY, CDR2 FYNNEI. The CDR3 contains 12 residues. The ends lost 8 bases at V and 6 bases at J; junction bases unmatched: 4. The DNA for the CDR3 is TGTGCCAGCTGGGGGACTAGCGCCGAGCAGTACTTC. It encodes CASWGTSAEQYF.

The V and J genes are TRBV5-6 and TRBJ2-2; tentative D call: TRBD1 (6 bases). Trimming shortened V by 3 bases and J by 4 bases, and 13 bases separated the two germline ends. CDR1 is SGHDT and CDR2 is YYEEEE in the germline V gene. This CDR3 region has 15 residues. CDR3 nucleotides: TGTGCCAGCAGCTCAGAAGACAGGCGCACCGGGGAGCTGTTTTTT. This gives the protein CASSSEDRRTGELFF. The full variable domain, completed using reference TRBV5-6 and TRBJ2-2, is DAGVTQSPTHLIKTRGQQVTLRCSPKSGHDTVSWYQQALGQGPQFIFQYYEEEERQRGNFPDRFSGHQFPNYSSELNVNALLLGDSALYLCASSSEDRRTGELFFGEGSRLTVL.

The chain couples TRBV18 to TRBJ2-7; D call uncertain. V was clipped by 0 bases and J by 4 bases, with 7 bases between them. Germline CDR1 KGHSH, CDR2 LQKENI. The CDR3 covers 13 residues. For the CDR3, the DNA is TGTGCCAGCTCACCACCGGAAGAGTACGAGCAGTACTTC. It codes for CASSPPEEYEQYF.

The chain joins TRBV14 to TRBJ1-1; D not resolved. V gave up 1 base and J gave up 9 bases, with 18 bases separating them. Germline V gene data show CDR1 as SGHDN and CDR2 as FVKESK. The CDR3 loop spans 15 amino acids. CDR3 region: CASSQGTDPYGQAFF. In DNA, the CDR3 is TGTGCCAGCAGCCAAGGGACGGACCCGTACGGGCAAGCTTTCTTT.

This clone was recorded once. The V and J genes are TRBV30 and TRBJ2-5; the match to TRBD2 covers 7 bases. The CDR3 is made up of 13 amino acids. The V segment lost 4 bases and the J segment 8 bases; nucleotides outside the gene matches: 10. The germline CDR1 and CDR2 sequences are GTSNPN and SVGIG (reference sequence). The CDR3, as DNA: TGTGCCTGGACCTCGGGACTACGACTAACCCAGTACTTC. Translating gives CAWTSGLRLTQYF.

The J gene is TRBJ2-5, the V gene TRBV10-2; tentatively, D is TRBD1 (5 bases). V gave up 1 base and J gave up 5 bases, with 11 bases separating them. The germline V gene has CDR1 WSHSY and CDR2 SAAADI. The CDR3 consists of 14 residues. CDR3 DNA: TGCGCCAGCAGTGAGTTACAGGAGTTTGAGACCCAGTACTTC. Translated: CASSELQEFETQYF.

This clone has only one observation. The chain couples TRBV2 to TRBJ2-7, with D unclear. The germline CDR1 and CDR2 sequences are SNHLY and FYNNEI. The CDR3 consists of 15 residues. V lost 2 bases to trimming and J lost 2 bases, with 13 bases between them. The CDR3 here is CASSELGNGAYEQYF. The CDR3 region has the DNA TGTGCCAGCAGTGAACTGGGCAACGGAGCCTACGAGCAGTACTTC.

The chain has TRBV7-2 and TRBJ1-5; 7 positions agree with TRBD1. The ends lost 5 bases at V and 0 bases at J; junction bases unmatched: 16. Germline CDR1 SGHTA, CDR2 FQGNSA. The CDR3 sequence is 19 residues long. Written as DNA, the CDR3 is TGTGCCAGCAGCCCGTCCATGGGACAGAAAAGAGATAGCAATCAGCCCCAGCATTTT. Translating gives CASSPSMGQKRDSNQPQHF.

The chain joins TRBV4-1 to TRBJ2-5, with 8 positions matching TRBD1. The ends lost 5 bases at V and 2 bases at J; junction bases unmatched: 7. In germline, CDR1 is MGHRA, CDR2 YSYEKL. The CDR3 covers 15 residues. CDR3 in amino acids: CASSAQDRAQETQYF. The DNA for the CDR3 is TGCGCCAGCAGCGCCCAGGACAGGGCACAAGAGACCCAGTACTTC.

The table lists this clone with a count of one. CDR3 loop: CASSYTQGPYNEQFF. CDR3 sequence (DNA): TGTGCCAGCAGTTACACCCAGGGGCCCTACAATGAGCAGTTCTTC. The chain has TRBV6-5 and TRBJ2-1; D possibly corresponds to TRBD1 (6 bases). Trimming pared 2 bases from V and 2 bases from J, leaving 10 bases between. The germline V gene encodes CDR1 MNHEY and CDR2 SVGAGI. The CDR3 sequence is 15 residues long.

The chain recombines TRBV5-4 with TRBJ2-3, with no clear D. This CDR3 spans 16 amino acids. Germline V gene lookup returns CDR1 SGHNT and CDR2 YYREEE (reference sequence). Trimming shortened V by 0 bases and J by 2 bases, and 13 bases separated the two germline ends. The CDR3 DNA reads as TGTGCCAGCAGCTTGGAAGGTGTCTACCACACAGATACGCAGTATTTT. Translated: CASSLEGVYHTDTQYF. The full variable domain, with the rest looked up from reference TRBV5-4 and TRBJ2-3, is ETGVTQSPTHLIKTRGQQVTLRCSSQSGHNTVSWYQQALGQGPQFIFQYYREEENGRGNFPPRFSGLQFPNYSSELNVNALELDDSALYLCASSLEGVYHTDTQYFGPGTRLTVL.

The chain couples TRBV27 to TRBJ1-1, with D perhaps matching TRBD1 (5 bases). With 0 bases removed from V and 0 bases from J, the gap between germline ends came to 8 bases. CDR3 size: 15 residues. In germline, CDR1 is MNHEY, CDR2 SMNVEV (reference sequence). For the CDR3, the DNA is TGTGCCAGCAGTTTATCGTTGACAGTGAACACTGAAGCTTTCTTT. This translates into CASSLSLTVNTEAFF.

This chain connects TRBV14 to TRBJ2-3; 8 bases map to TRBD2. The CDR3 sequence is 16 residues long. Trimming cost V 2 bases and J 0 bases; bases outside gene matches: 4. Germline CDR1 reads SGHDN; CDR2 reads FVKESK. The CDR3 loop reads CASSQIGGGSTDTQYF. CDR3 bases: TGTGCCAGCAGCCAAATTGGCGGGGGGAGCACAGATACGCAGTATTTT.

In its sample, this clone was seen once. V gene TRBV9 combines with J gene TRBJ1-2; TRBD1 matches at 9 bases. The CDR3 is made up of 15 amino acids. Germline V CDR1 and CDR2: SGDLS, YYNGEE. V lost 0 bases, J lost 4 bases, and 4 bases stayed unmatched. The DNA for the CDR3 is TGTGCCAGCAGCGTAGGAGACAGGGGGTCCTATGGCTACACCTTC. Translated: CASSVGDRGSYGYTF. The full variable domain, with the rest looked up from reference TRBV9 and TRBJ1-2, is DSGVTQTPKHLITATGQRVTLRCSPRSGDLSVYWYQQSLDQGLQFLIQYYNGEERAKGNILERFSAQQFPDLHSELNLSSLELGDSALYFCASSVGDRGSYGYTFGSGTRLTVV.

This chain links TRBV21-1 with TRBJ1-1; the D call in the table, TRBD1, was not verified against the DNA. TRBV21-1 is marked as a pseudogene. CDR3 size: 13 residues. CDR3 sequence: CASSKGGTGGAFF. The CDR3, as DNA: TGTGCCAGCAGCAAAGGAGGGACAGGGGGAGCTTTCTTT.

The V and J genes are TRBV5-1 and TRBJ2-5; 9 bases map to TRBD1. This CDR3 spans 16 amino acids. V lost 4 bases, J lost 5 bases, and 12 bases stayed unmatched. Germline V CDR1 and CDR2: SGHRS, YFSETQ. The CDR3 sequence is CASSMSPGQGFETQYF. The DNA of the CDR3 is TGCGCCAGCAGCATGTCCCCGGGACAGGGTTTTGAGACCCAGTACTTC. The full variable domain, with the rest looked up from reference TRBV5-1 and TRBJ2-5, is KAGVTQTPRYLIKTRGQQVTLSCSPISGHRSVSWYQQTPGQGLQFLFEYFSETQRNKGNFPGRFSGRQFSNSRSEMNVSTLELGDSALYLCASSMSPGQGFETQYFGPGTRLLVL.

The rearrangement uses TRBV5-1 and TRBJ2-7; D remains unclear. Germline V gene lookup returns CDR1 SGHRS and CDR2 YFSETQ. This CDR3 is built from 18 residues. V gave up 1 base and J gave up 5 bases, with 25 bases separating them. The CDR3 coding sequence is TGCGCCAGCAGCTTGATAGGTTTAGTAGGACGGGCCGACGACGAGCAGTACTTC. Translated, it gives CASSLIGLVGRADDEQYF. Together with reference TRBV5-1 and TRBJ2-7, the CDR3 gives the full variable domain: KAGVTQTPRYLIKTRGQQVTLSCSPISGHRSVSWYQQTPGQGLQFLFEYFSETQRNKGNFPGRFSGRQFSNSRSEMNVSTLELGDSALYLCASSLIGLVGRADDEQYFGPGTRLTVT.

This chain links TRBV4-3 with TRBJ2-3; 8 bases agree with TRBD1. Germline values: CDR1 LGHNA, CDR2 YSLEER. The CDR3 loop spans 16 amino acids. J was trimmed by 4 bases and V by 4 bases; bases with no gene match: 10. Here the CDR3 reads CASSRRSQGASDTQYF. The CDR3, as DNA: TGCGCCAGCAGCCGCAGGTCCCAGGGGGCGTCAGATACGCAGTATTTT.

The chain has TRBV7-9 and TRBJ2-2; a possible D gene is TRBD2 (7 bases). The germline CDR1 and CDR2 sequences are SEHNR and FQNEAQ (reference sequence). The CDR3 extends over 13 amino acids. V was trimmed by 1 base and J by 9 bases, leaving 9 bases between them. CDR3 sequence (DNA): TGTGCCAGCAGCTTAGGCGGGGGCTGGGAGCTGTTTTTT. This gives the protein CASSLGGGWELFF.

V is TRBV7-2 and J is TRBJ1-2; no clear D gene. The CDR3 is made up of 16 amino acids. Trimming took off 3 bases at V and 6 bases at J, with 20 bases between the two ends. The germline CDR1 and CDR2 sequences are SGHTA and FQGNSA. The chain's CDR3 is CASSFKGVVPLNGYTF. The CDR3 DNA reads as TGTGCCAGCAGCTTCAAGGGCGTAGTACCCCTGAATGGCTACACCTTC.

At least ten counts were recorded for this clone. The DNA for the CDR3 is TGTGCCAGCAGTCGGGGGCAGAGCTCCTACGAGCAGTACTTC. This sequence encodes CASSRGQSSYEQYF. V usage is TRBV28 and J usage is TRBJ2-7; D could derive from TRBD1 or TRBD2 (6 bases each). There are 14 residues in the CDR3. V lost 5 bases to trimming and J lost 0 bases, with 11 bases between them. Germline V lookup: CDR1 MDHEN, CDR2 SYDVKM.